This T cell receptor beta chain came from a study of blood T cell repertoires in COVID-19. CDR3 length: 12 amino acids. The V gene end was trimmed by 3 bases and the J gene end by 9 bases; junction bases not matched to a gene: 3. The germline CDR1 and CDR2 sequences are KGHSH and LQKENI. Sequenced by immunoSEQ multiplex PCR; TCRdb stores in-frame clones only, minus some. The sample lists about 46,000 clones, 80% to 90% occurring once. Material for sequencing was peripheral blood. This TCR derives from a human donor in a cohort sampled during active COVID-19. J is TRBJ2-7 and V is TRBV18, with 9 bases that match TRBD1. The CDR3 coding sequence is TGTGCCAGCTCACCGGGACAGGGTTTGCAGTACTTC. It is translated as CASSPGQGLQYF.